The source of this T cell receptor beta chain is a study of cytomegalovirus exposure and HLA in healthy donors. Whole-study results and caveats: Among TCR beta chains, those listed as cytomegalovirus-associated numbered roughly 150. Rare TCR sequences predominated, though certain public TCRs were found in many donors.

Method: immunoSEQ multiplex PCR; TCRdb's copy keeps in-frame clones and lacks some. The sample shows about 250,000 clones, more than 85% of them seen only once. This CDR3 comprises 14 residues. Trimming removed 3 bases from V and 5 bases from J, with 13 bases in between. From germline, CDR1 is MGHRA and CDR2 YSYEKL. Concerning this clone: Antigen unknown.

Sequenced material: PBMCs. This chain joins TRBV4-1 and TRBJ1-2; D perhaps matches TRBD1 (6 bases). The TCR sequence derives from a man aged 18-30 years in good health and CMV-seropositive. The CDR3 sequence is CASSQDRISYGYTF. CDR3 coding DNA: TGCGCCAGCAGCCAGGACAGAATCTCTTATGGCTACACCTTC.